This entry lists 26 T cell receptor beta chains sequenced from one sample in a study of cytomegalovirus exposure and HLA in healthy donors. This PCR relied on a set of 60 Vbeta primers and 13 Jbeta primers. Profiling relied on immunoSEQ multiplex PCR, and the TCRdb table lists in-frame clones only, not all of them. The sample holds around 120,000 clones, more than 60% seen once. Sequencing used PBMCs. The receptor source for this set is a woman in her forties in good health and CMV-seronegative.

This chain connects TRBV28 to TRBJ2-4, with 9 bases matching TRBD2. The junction had 15 bases not matched to a gene; V was cut back by 6 bases and J by 0 bases. CDR3 length equals 19 residues. The germline V gene has CDR1 MDHEN and CDR2 SYDVKM. The CDR3 region has the DNA TGTGCCAGCAGCACCACTAGCGGGTTCGTGTCCATAGCCAAAAACATTCAGTACTTC. Translation gives CASSTTSGFVSIAKNIQYF.

In this sample, this clone turned up a few times. The chain couples TRBV28 to TRBJ2-3; 7 nucleotides agree with TRBD1. Germline V lookup: CDR1 MDHEN, CDR2 SYDVKM. V lost 8 bases, J lost 2 bases, and 4 bases stayed unmatched. The CDR3 runs 13 residues. The CDR3 protein is CASLGQNTDTQYF. CDR3 bases: TGTGCCAGCTTGGGACAGAACACAGATACGCAGTATTTT.

V gene TRBV4-1 combines with J gene TRBJ1-3; D perhaps matches TRBD1 (6 bases). The CDR3 extends over 17 amino acids. The V and J ends lost 1 base and 0 bases respectively, with 13 bases between them. Germline V gene lookup returns CDR1 MGHRA and CDR2 YSYEKL. CDR3 DNA sequence: TGCGCCAGCAGCCAAGGCTTAGGACAGTTCTCTGGAAACACCATATATTTT. Amino acid sequence: CASSQGLGQFSGNTIYF.

The rearrangement joins TRBV9 to TRBJ2-1; the match to TRBD2 covers 8 bases. The V gene end was trimmed by 0 bases and the J gene end by 8 bases; junction bases not matched to a gene: 7. Germline V CDR1 and CDR2: SGDLS, YYNGEE. The CDR3 covers 15 residues. This chain's CDR3 is CASSVGGTRYDEQFF. The CDR3 coding sequence is TGTGCCAGCAGCGTAGGTGGGACTAGGTACGATGAGCAGTTCTTC.

This clone was detected once. CDR3 region: CASSFVGTTGGLYNEQFF. The CDR3 nucleotides are TGTGCCAGCAGTTTTGTCGGGACCACAGGGGGACTTTACAATGAGCAGTTCTTC. This chain connects TRBV28 to TRBJ2-1; TRBD1 aligns across 8 bases. J gave up 4 bases and V 3 bases, and 14 bases lay outside the gene matches. Germline CDR1 is MDHEN and CDR2 is SYDVKM. CDR3 size: 18 residues. The complete variable domain, with remaining parts taken from reference TRBV28 and TRBJ2-1, reads DVKVTQSSRYLVKRTGEKVFLECVQDMDHENMFWYRQDPGLGLRLIYFSYDVKMKEKGDIPEGYSVSREKKERFSLILESASTNQTSMYLCASSFVGTTGGLYNEQFFGPGTRLTVL.

V and J are TRBV5-1 and TRBJ2-1, with TRBD2 matching over 10 bases. With 4 bases clipped from V and 4 bases from J, the junction kept 5 bases outside the gene matches. The CDR3 covers 15 residues. Looked up from germline, CDR1 is SGHRS and CDR2 is YFSETQ. As DNA, the CDR3 is TGCGCCAGCAGCGAGGGGACTAGCGCATACAATGAGCAGTTCTTC. It translates to CASSEGTSAYNEQFF.

The gene calls are TRBV14 and TRBJ2-5; 7 bases are a match to TRBD2. The junction had 4 bases not matched to a gene; V was cut back by 5 bases and J by 4 bases. Germline V CDR1 and CDR2: SGHDN, FVKESK. This CDR3 comprises 13 residues. The CDR3 DNA is TGTGCCAGCAGCTGGGGGGGAGCAGAGACCCAGTACTTC. Protein sequence: CASSWGGAETQYF.

This sequence joins TRBV27 and TRBJ2-5; TRBD2 aligns across 9 bases. The CDR3 extends over 15 amino acids. J lost 4 bases, V lost 1 base, and 4 bases had no gene match. CDR1 and CDR2 from the germline V gene are MNHEY and SMNVEV (reference sequence). The DNA for the CDR3 is TGTGCCAGCAGTTTATGGCGGGGGGGCGCAGAGACCCAGTACTTC. Amino acid sequence: CASSLWRGGAETQYF.

This clone has only one observation. The chain employs TRBV30 and TRBJ2-5; 8 bases map to TRBD2. This CDR3 is 15 amino acids long. Germline lookup yields CDR1 GTSNPN and CDR2 SVGIG (reference sequence). V lost 4 bases, J lost 5 bases, and 12 bases stayed unmatched. The DNA for the CDR3 is TGTGCCTGGACAACACAGGGACTAGTTGAGGAGACCCAGTACTTC. Translated: CAWTTQGLVEETQYF.

V usage is TRBV27 and J usage is TRBJ2-1; 10 nucleotides align to TRBD2. With 4 bases clipped from V and 8 bases from J, the junction kept 8 bases outside the gene matches. This CDR3 has 15 amino acids. CDR1 and CDR2 (germline): MNHEY, SMNVEV (reference sequence). The CDR3 DNA reads TGTGCCAGCAGTTCCCCTAGCGGGAGTACGGATGAGCAGTTCTTC. It yields the protein CASSSPSGSTDEQFF.

The genes are TRBV2 and TRBJ1-5, with D tentatively TRBD1 (5 bases). The CDR3 sequence is 14 residues long. Between the trimmed V and J ends, which lost 4 bases and 4 bases, there was a span of 11 bases. CDR1 SNHLY and CDR2 FYNNEI come from the germline V gene. The CDR3 region has the DNA TGTGCCAGCAGTGGACCCGGGGGAAATCAGCCCCAGCATTTT. Translated: CASSGPGGNQPQHF.

This clone was picked up one time. This sequence joins TRBV5-1 and TRBJ2-3, with 7 bases fitting TRBD1. Germline assignment: CDR1 SGHRS and CDR2 YFSETQ. There are 15 residues in the CDR3. The trim removed 4 bases at V and 1 base at J, leaving 6 bases unmatched. CDR3 in DNA: TGCGCCAGCAGCGCTGGGGACAGAGGCACAGATACGCAGTATTTT. It yields the protein CASSAGDRGTDTQYF.

V and J are TRBV11-2 and TRBJ2-1; a possible D gene is TRBD2 (5 bases). V was pared by 6 bases and J by 7 bases, with 25 bases between. The CDR3 extends over 17 amino acids. Germline CDR1 reads SGHAT; CDR2 reads FQNNGV. CDR3 nucleotide sequence: TGTGCCAGCAGAACAGCGAGGGATACTACCACAGAGAATGAGCAGTTCTTC. Amino acids: CASRTARDTTTENEQFF.

The gene calls are TRBV4-1 and TRBJ2-7; D perhaps matches TRBD2 (5 bases). This CDR3 has 16 amino acids. Germline V gives CDR1 MGHRA, CDR2 YSYEKL. Trimming took off 1 base at V and 5 bases at J, with 18 bases between the two ends. DNA for the CDR3: TGCGCCAGCAGCCAAGCATCGTTGCCCGCGGGCCACGAGCAGTACTTC. It yields the protein CASSQASLPAGHEQYF.

The chain joins TRBV11-2 to TRBJ2-7; TRBD2 agrees at 9 bases. The CDR3 totals 16 residues. Trimming at V came to 4 bases and at J to 5 bases, leaving 12 bases not matched to a gene. CDR1 is SGHAT, CDR2 FQNNGV, per germline. CDR3 nucleotides: TGTGCCAGCAGCTCCTTCCCGGCGGGAGGGCCCGACGAGCAGTACTTC. Its translation: CASSSFPAGGPDEQYF. Variable domain in full (rest from reference TRBV11-2 and TRBJ2-7): EAGVAQSPRYKIIEKRQSVAFWCNPISGHATLYWYQQILGQGPKLLIQFQNNGVVDDSQLPKDRFSAERLKGVDSTLKIQPAKLEDSAVYLCASSSFPAGGPDEQYFGPGTRLTVT.

The chain has TRBV6-5 and TRBJ2-7, with 8 bases matching TRBD1. CDR1 MNHEY and CDR2 SVGAGI come from the germline V gene. Trimming took 5 bases from V and 3 from J; bases not matched to a gene: 9. The CDR3 runs to 15 residues. This chain's CDR3 is CASSLGTGGFYEQYF. The CDR3 DNA follows: TGTGCCAGCAGTCTCGGGACAGGTGGTTTCTACGAGCAGTACTTC.

V and J are TRBV25-1 and TRBJ2-5, with D possibly TRBD2 on 5 matching bases. CDR1 is MGHDK and CDR2 is SYGVNS in the germline V gene. The V gene lost 3 bases and the J gene lost 4 bases, with 12 bases spanning the gap. CDR3 length: 14 residues. The CDR3 spells CASSDYDGVETQYF. Here the CDR3 DNA reads TGTGCCAGCAGTGATTACGACGGGGTAGAGACCCAGTACTTC.

This chain connects TRBV5-1 to TRBJ2-3; D gene uncertain. Germline V lookup: CDR1 SGHRS, CDR2 YFSETQ. V shed 0 bases and J shed 2 bases, with 7 bases lying between them. The CDR3 spans 14 residues. The CDR3 DNA sequence: TGCGCCAGCAGCTTGGTTCAGGTCACAGATACGCAGTATTTT. It codes for CASSLVQVTDTQYF.

In regard to this clone: An end of the junction differs from the germline gene, which may be a read error. This chain links TRBV19 with TRBJ1-4, with 9 bases aligning to TRBD1. This CDR3 contains 15 residues. CDR1 LNHDA and CDR2 SQIVND come from the germline V gene (reference sequence). The CDR3: CASKAPGQGTEKLFF. The CDR3, as DNA: TGTGCTAGTAAGGCGCCGGGACAGGGCACTGAAAAACTGTTTTTT.

This clone was counted only a few times. The rearrangement joins TRBV10-3 to TRBJ2-1; 13 bases map to TRBD2. CDR3 length equals 17 residues. J gave up 0 bases and V 10 bases, and 9 bases lay outside the gene matches. From germline, CDR1 is ENHRY and CDR2 SYGVKD. CDR3 in amino acids: CATQTSGGTSSYNEQFF. CDR3 bases: TGTGCCACACAGACTAGCGGGGGGACCAGCTCCTACAATGAGCAGTTCTTC.

The chain is built from TRBV5-5 and TRBJ2-5; TRBD1 is a possible D gene (5 bases). Trimming removed 9 bases from V and 5 bases from J, with 17 bases in between. The CDR3 loop spans 13 amino acids. Germline CDR1 reads SGHKS; CDR2 reads YYEKEE (reference sequence). CDR3 sequence reads: CATPCRGNETQYF. For the CDR3, the DNA is TGTGCCACGCCATGTAGGGGAAACGAGACCCAGTACTTC.

V usage is TRBV2 and J usage is TRBJ2-7; 10 bases agree with TRBD1. V was clipped by 7 bases and J by 6 bases; unmatched bases: 6. The germline V gene has CDR1 SNHLY and CDR2 FYNNEI. The CDR3 has 13 amino acids. CDR3 nucleotides: TGTGCCAGCACCCGGGACAGGGGTATCGAGCAGTACTTC. This translates into CASTRDRGIEQYF.

The chain has TRBV5-1 and TRBJ2-2; D gene unclear. The CDR3 is 15 amino acids. Trimming shortened V by 4 bases and J by 2 bases, and 12 bases separated the two germline ends. The germline V gene has CDR1 SGHRS and CDR2 YFSETQ. CDR3 residues: CASSVGQENTGELFF. The CDR3 DNA sequence: TGCGCCAGCAGCGTCGGCCAGGAAAACACCGGGGAGCTGTTTTTT.

The V call is TRBV5-4, the J call TRBJ1-2, with D possibly matching TRBD1 (6 bases). The ends were cut back, 3 bases at V and 8 bases at J, with 20 bases in the middle. The CDR3 totals 15 residues. Germline V CDR1 and CDR2: SGHNT, YYREEE (reference sequence). DNA for the CDR3: TGTGCCAGCAGCTCCTCGGACAGCCCAGCTCGGGGCTACACCTTC. Amino acid sequence: CASSSSDSPARGYTF.

V is TRBV30 and J is TRBJ2-3, with TRBD1 matching over 7 bases. Germline CDR1 GTSNPN, CDR2 SVGIG (reference sequence). The CDR3 has 13 amino acids. Germline trimming cut 2 bases from V and 5 bases from J; bases unmatched to any gene: 4. The CDR3 loop reads CAWSKGAEDTQYF. CDR3 nucleotide sequence: TGTGCCTGGAGTAAGGGGGCCGAAGATACGCAGTATTTT.

The chain joins TRBV27 to TRBJ2-1, with 14 bases matching TRBD2. Germline V gene sequence: CDR1 MNHEY, CDR2 SMNVEV (reference sequence). The CDR3 is 15 residues long. The V and J ends lost 6 bases and 9 bases, in that order; junction bases with no gene match: 7. The DNA of the CDR3 is TGTGCCAGCAGCTTTGGGACTAGCGGGAGTAGTGAGCAGTTCTTC. Translated, it gives CASSFGTSGSSEQFF.